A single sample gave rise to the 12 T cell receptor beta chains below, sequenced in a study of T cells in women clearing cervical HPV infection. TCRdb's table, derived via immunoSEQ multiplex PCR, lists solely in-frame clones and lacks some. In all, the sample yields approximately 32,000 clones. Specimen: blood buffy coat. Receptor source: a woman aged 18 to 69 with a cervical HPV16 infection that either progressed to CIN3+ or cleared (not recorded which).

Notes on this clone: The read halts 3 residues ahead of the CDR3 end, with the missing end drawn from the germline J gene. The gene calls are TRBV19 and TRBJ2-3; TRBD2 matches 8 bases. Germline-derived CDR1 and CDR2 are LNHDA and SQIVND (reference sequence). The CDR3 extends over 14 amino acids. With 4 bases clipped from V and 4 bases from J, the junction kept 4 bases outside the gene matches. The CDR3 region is CASSSSGVSDTQYF. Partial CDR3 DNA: TGTGCCAGTAGTAGTAGCGGGGTTTCAGATACG.

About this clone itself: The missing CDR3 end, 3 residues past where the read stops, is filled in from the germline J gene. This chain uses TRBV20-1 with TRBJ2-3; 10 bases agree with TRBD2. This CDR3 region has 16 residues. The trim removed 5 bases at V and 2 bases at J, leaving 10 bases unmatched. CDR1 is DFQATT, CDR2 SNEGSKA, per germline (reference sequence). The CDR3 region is CSALGRLAGHTDTQYF. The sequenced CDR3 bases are TGCAGTGCTCTAGGGCGACTAGCGGGCCACACAGATACG.

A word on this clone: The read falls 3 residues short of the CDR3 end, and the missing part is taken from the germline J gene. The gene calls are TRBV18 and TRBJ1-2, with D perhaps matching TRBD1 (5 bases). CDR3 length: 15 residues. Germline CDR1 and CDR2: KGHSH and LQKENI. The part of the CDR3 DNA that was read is TGTGCCAGCTCACCACCCACTAGCGGGGCCAATGAC. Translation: CASSPPTSGAND. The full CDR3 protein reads CASSPPTSGANDYTF.

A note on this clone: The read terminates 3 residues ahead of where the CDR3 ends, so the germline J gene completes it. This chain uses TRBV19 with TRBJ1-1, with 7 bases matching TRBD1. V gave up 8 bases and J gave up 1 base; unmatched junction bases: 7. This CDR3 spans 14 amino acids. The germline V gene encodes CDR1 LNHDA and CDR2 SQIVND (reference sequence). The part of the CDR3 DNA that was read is TGTGCCAGTGTCCCCAACAGGGGGAACACTGAA. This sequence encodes CASVPNRGNTE. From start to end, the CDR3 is CASVPNRGNTEAFF. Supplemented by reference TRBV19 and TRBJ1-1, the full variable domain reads DGGITQSPKYLFRKEGQNVTLSCEQNLNHDAMYWYRQDPGQGLRLIYYSQIVNDFQKGDIAEGYSVSREKKESFPLTVTSAQKNPTAFYLCASVPNRGNTEAFFGQGTRLTVV.

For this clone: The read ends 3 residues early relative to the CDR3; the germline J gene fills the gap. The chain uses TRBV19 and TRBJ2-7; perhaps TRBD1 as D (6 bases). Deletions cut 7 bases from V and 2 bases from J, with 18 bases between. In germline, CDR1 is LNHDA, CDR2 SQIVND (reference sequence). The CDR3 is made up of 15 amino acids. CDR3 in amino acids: CASTTGQGPTYEQYF. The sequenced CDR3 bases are TGTGCCAGTACCACGGGACAAGGCCCTACCTACGAG.

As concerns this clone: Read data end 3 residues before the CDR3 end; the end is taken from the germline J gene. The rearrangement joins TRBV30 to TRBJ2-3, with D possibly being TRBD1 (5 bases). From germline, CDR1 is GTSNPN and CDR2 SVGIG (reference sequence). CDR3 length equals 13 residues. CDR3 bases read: TGTGCCTGGAGCCCACAGGTCAATCAGCCG. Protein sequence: CAWSPQVNQP. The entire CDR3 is CAWSPQVNQPQYF.

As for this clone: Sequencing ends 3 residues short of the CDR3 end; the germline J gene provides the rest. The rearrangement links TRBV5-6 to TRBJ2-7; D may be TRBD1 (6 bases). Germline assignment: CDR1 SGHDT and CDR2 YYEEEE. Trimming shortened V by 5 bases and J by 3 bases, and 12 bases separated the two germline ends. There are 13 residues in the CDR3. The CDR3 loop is CASRETGFYEQYF. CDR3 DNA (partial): TGTGCCAGCAGAGAAACAGGGTTCTACGAG.

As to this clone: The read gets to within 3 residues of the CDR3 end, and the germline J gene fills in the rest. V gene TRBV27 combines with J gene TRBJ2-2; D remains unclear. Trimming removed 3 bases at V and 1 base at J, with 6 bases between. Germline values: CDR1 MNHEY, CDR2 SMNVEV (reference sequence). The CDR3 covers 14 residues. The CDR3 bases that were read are TGTGCCAGCAGTTTCGAGGTGAACACCGGGGAG. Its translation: CASSFEVNTGE. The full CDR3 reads CASSFEVNTGELFF.

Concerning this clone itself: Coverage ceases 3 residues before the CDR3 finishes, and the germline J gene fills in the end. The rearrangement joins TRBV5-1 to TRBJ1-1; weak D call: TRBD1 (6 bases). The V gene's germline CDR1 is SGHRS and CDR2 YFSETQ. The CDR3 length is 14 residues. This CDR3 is CASSLKGVLGEAFF. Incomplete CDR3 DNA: TGCGCCAGCAGCCTCAAGGGGGTTTTGGGGGAA.

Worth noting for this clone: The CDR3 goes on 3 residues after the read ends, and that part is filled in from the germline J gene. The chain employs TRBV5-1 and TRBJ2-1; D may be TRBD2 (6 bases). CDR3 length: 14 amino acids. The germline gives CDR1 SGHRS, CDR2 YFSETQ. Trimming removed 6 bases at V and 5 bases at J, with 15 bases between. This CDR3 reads CASIYHGGNNEQFF. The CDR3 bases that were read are TGCGCCAGCATTTATCACGGGGGAAACAATGAG.

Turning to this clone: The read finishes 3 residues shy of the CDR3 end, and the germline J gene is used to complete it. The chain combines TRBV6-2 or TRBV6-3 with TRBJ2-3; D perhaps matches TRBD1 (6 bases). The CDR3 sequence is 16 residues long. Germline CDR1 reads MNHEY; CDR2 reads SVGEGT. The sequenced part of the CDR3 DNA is TGTGCCAGCAGCGCTCACGGGACACCAAACCAAGAGACG. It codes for CASSAHGTPNQET. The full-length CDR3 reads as CASSAHGTPNQETQYF.

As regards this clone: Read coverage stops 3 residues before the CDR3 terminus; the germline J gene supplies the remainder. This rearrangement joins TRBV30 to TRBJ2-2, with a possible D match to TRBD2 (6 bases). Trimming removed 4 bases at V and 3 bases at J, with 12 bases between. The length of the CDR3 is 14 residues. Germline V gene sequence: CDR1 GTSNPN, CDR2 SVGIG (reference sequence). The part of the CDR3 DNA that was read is TGTGCCTGGAAGGGGACGGGGGACACCGGGGAG. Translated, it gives CAWKGTGDTGE. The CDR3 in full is CAWKGTGDTGELFF.